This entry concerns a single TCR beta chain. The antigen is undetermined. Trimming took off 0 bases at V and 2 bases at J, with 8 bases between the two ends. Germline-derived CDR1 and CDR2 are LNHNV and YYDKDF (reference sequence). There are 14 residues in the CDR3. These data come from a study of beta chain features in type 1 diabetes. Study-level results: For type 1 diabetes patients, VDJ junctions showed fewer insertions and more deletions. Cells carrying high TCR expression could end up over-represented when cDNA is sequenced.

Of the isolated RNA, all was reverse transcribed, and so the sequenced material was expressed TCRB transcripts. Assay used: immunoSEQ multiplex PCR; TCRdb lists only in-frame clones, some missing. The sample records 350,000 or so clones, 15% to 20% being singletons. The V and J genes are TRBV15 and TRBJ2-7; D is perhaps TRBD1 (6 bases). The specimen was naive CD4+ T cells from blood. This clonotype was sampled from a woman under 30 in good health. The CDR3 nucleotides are TGTGCCACCAGCAGAGATGGGGACACCTACGAGCAGTACTTC. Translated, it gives CATSRDGDTYEQYF.